The 17 T cell receptor beta chains presented below share a single source sample, sequenced in a study of CD8+CD57+ T cells in acquired aplastic anemia. Patients chosen for sequencing had shown CD8+CD57+ cell expansion by flow cytometry. Profiling that covered TCR beta VDJ and CDR3 relied on genomic DNA as its template. TCRdb passed the reads through MiXCR, listing each CDR3 protein once. There are about 160,000 distinct CDR3 sequences in the sample; less than 50% occur only once, and 3.2% lies in the top ten. Material for sequencing was sorted CD4+, CD8+, or CD8+CD57+ T cells (not recorded which) from PBMCs. These receptors came from a human donor with aplastic anemia.

The chain uses TRBV19 and TRBJ1-5, with 7 bases aligning to TRBD1. The germline V gene has CDR1 LNHDA and CDR2 SQIVND (reference sequence). This CDR3 spans 15 amino acids. J gave up 0 bases and V 5 bases, and 4 bases lay outside the gene matches. The CDR3 reads CASSEGQHSNQPQHF. The CDR3 bases are TGTGCCAGTAGTGAGGGACAGCATAGCAATCAGCCCCAGCATTTT.

The J gene is TRBJ2-7, the V gene TRBV29-1, with 7 bases identical to TRBD1. The CDR3 runs to 14 residues. V trimming: 4 bases; J trimming: 0 bases; junction bases outside the gene matches: 6. CDR1 is SQVTM, CDR2 ANQGSEA, per germline. CDR3 protein: CSVGRGFSSYEQYF. CDR3 sequence (DNA): TGCAGCGTTGGCAGGGGGTTCAGCTCCTACGAGCAGTACTTC.

This chain uses TRBV7-2 with TRBJ1-1; D is unresolved. The V gene's germline CDR1 is SGHTA and CDR2 FQGNSA. This CDR3 comprises 13 residues. Deletions cut 5 bases from V and 3 bases from J, with 10 bases between. The chain's CDR3 is CASSLGSYTEAFF. DNA of the CDR3: TGTGCCAGCAGCCTCGGGTCCTACACTGAAGCTTTCTTT.

The rearrangement uses TRBV4-3 and TRBJ2-5; unclear D gene. The CDR3 sequence is 14 residues long. The germline CDR1 and CDR2 sequences are LGHNA and YSLEER. Trimming took off 2 bases at V and 3 bases at J, with 10 bases between the two ends. The CDR3 is CASSQRAGEETQYF. CDR3 in DNA: TGCGCCAGCAGCCAAAGGGCAGGAGAAGAGACCCAGTACTTC.

The V gene is TRBV19, the J gene TRBJ1-4; D gene unclear. Germline V gene lookup returns CDR1 LNHDA and CDR2 SQIVND (reference sequence). Deletions cut 10 bases from V and 10 bases from J, with 19 bases between. The CDR3 is 13 residues long. In DNA form, the CDR3 reads TGTGCCACCTCCCGGGCTGAGGCCGGAAAACTGTTTTTT. Encoded protein: CATSRAEAGKLFF. Together with reference TRBV19 and TRBJ1-4, the CDR3 gives the full variable domain: DGGITQSPKYLFRKEGQNVTLSCEQNLNHDAMYWYRQDPGQGLRLIYYSQIVNDFQKGDIAEGYSVSREKKESFPLTVTSAQKNPTAFYLCATSRAEAGKLFFGSGTQLSVL.

The gene calls are TRBV15 and TRBJ1-1; D not resolved. The CDR3 has 17 residues. Germline V gives CDR1 LNHNV, CDR2 YYDKDF (reference sequence). The germline V and J ends were trimmed by 1 base and 1 base, with 16 bases remaining between them. The CDR3 loop reads CATSRVRTLDRNTEAFF. The DNA for the CDR3 is TGTGCCACCAGCAGAGTCCGCACGCTGGATCGGAACACTGAAGCTTTCTTT.

About this clonotype itself: A read error may explain this, as a much larger clone is one base away. This chain connects TRBV11-1 to TRBJ1-5; D is possibly TRBD1 (5 bases). The CDR3 runs 16 residues. Germline V gene sequence: CDR1 SGHAT, CDR2 FQDESV (reference sequence). CDR3 sequence (DNA): TGTGCCAGCAGCTTAGCGTCGACGGGGGGGAATCAGTCCCAGCATTTT. Translating it yields CASSLASTGGNQSQHF.

This clonotype was recorded a few times. This chain uses TRBV12-3 or TRBV12-4 with TRBJ2-5, with D tentatively TRBD1 (6 bases). Trimming shortened V by 5 bases and J by 5 bases, and 15 bases separated the two germline ends. This CDR3 contains 14 residues. The CDR3 spells CASSPHRAGETQYF. Here the CDR3 DNA reads TGTGCCAGCAGTCCGCACAGGGCCGGTGAGACCCAGTACTTC.

This clonotype showed up just a few times. Given a much more abundant clone one base away, this may be a read error. The V and J genes are TRBV20-1 and TRBJ1-3, with no clear D. The V gene's germline CDR1 is DFQATT and CDR2 SNEGSKA (reference sequence). V lost 1 base and J 0 bases, leaving 4 bases between the germline ends. This CDR3 spans 13 amino acids. CDR3 coding DNA: TGCAGTGCTAGAGCTACCTCTGGAAACACCATATATTTT. This codes for CSARATSGNTIYF.

The CDR3 DNA sequence: TGTGCCAGCAGTCCTGAGCAGCCCCAGCATTTT. Translated, it gives CASSPEQPQHF. The chain links TRBV2 to TRBJ1-5, with D hard to call. This CDR3 comprises 11 residues. Germline CDR1 SNHLY, CDR2 FYNNEI. V lost 5 bases to trimming and J lost 7 bases, with 6 bases between them.

Points on this clonotype: One end of the junction varies from germline; a read error may be responsible. This sequence joins TRBV7-4 and TRBJ1-6; no clear D. CDR1 is SGHVT and CDR2 is SQSDAQ in the germline V gene. The CDR3 is made up of 15 amino acids. The CDR3 loop is CASSQLMFEDSPLHF. The DNA for the CDR3 is TGCGCCAGCAGCCAGTTGATGTTCGAAGATTCACCCCTCCACTTT. Based on the CDR3 plus reference TRBV7-4 and TRBJ1-6, the full variable domain is GAGVSQSPRYKVAKRGRDVALRCDSISGHVTLYWYRQTLGQGSEVLTYSQSDAQRDKSGRPSGRFSAERPERSVSTLKIQRTEQGDSAVYLCASSQLMFEDSPLHFGNGTRLTVT.

This clonotype was detected only a few times. V usage is TRBV3-1 and J usage is TRBJ2-3; 7 bases fit TRBD2. Trimming took 8 bases from V and 1 from J; bases not matched to a gene: 3. The CDR3 loop spans 13 amino acids. CDR1 and CDR2 from the germline V gene are LGHDT and YNNKEL (reference sequence). As DNA, the CDR3 is TGTGCCAGCGGACTAGGGGGCACAGATACGCAGTATTTT. Amino acids: CASGLGGTDTQYF.

This clonotype was counted at least ten times. This rearrangement joins TRBV5-6 to TRBJ1-5; D gene unclear. This CDR3 comprises 15 residues. The V gene's germline CDR1 is SGHDT and CDR2 YYEEEE. V gave up 2 bases and J gave up 0 bases, with 9 bases separating them. Here the CDR3 reads CASSFRPYSNQPQHF. CDR3 nucleotide sequence: TGTGCCAGCAGCTTTCGGCCATATAGCAATCAGCCCCAGCATTTT. Combining the CDR3 with reference TRBV5-6 and TRBJ1-5 gives the whole variable domain DAGVTQSPTHLIKTRGQQVTLRCSPKSGHDTVSWYQQALGQGPQFIFQYYEEEERQRGNFPDRFSGHQFPNYSSELNVNALLLGDSALYLCASSFRPYSNQPQHFGDGTRLSIL.

This clonotype was picked up many times. One base away lies a much larger clone, so this may be a sequencing read error. The chain links TRBV10-3 to TRBJ1-6, with 9 bases fitting TRBD1. V lost 6 bases to trimming and J lost 8 bases; unmatched junction nucleotides: 11. CDR1 and CDR2 (germline): ENHRY, SYGVKD. The CDR3 loop spans 16 amino acids. Here the CDR3 DNA reads TGTGCCATCAGCCTTACATTGGACAGGGGCGATTCACCCCTCCACTTT. Its protein product is CAISLTLDRGDSPLHF.

The chain recombines TRBV6-5 with TRBJ1-1; weak D call: TRBD1 (6 bases). The CDR3 covers 15 residues. The germline V and J ends were trimmed by 2 bases and 8 bases, with 18 bases remaining between them. The germline gives CDR1 MNHEY, CDR2 SVGAGI. As DNA, the CDR3 is TGTGCCAGCAGTTACCTACGCCCCGGGGGCCCCGAAGCTTTCTTT. Protein sequence: CASSYLRPGGPEAFF.

In this sample, this clonotype turned up many times. The rearrangement uses TRBV29-1 and TRBJ1-1; D ambiguous. The CDR3 is 12 amino acids. Germline V gene lookup returns CDR1 SQVTM and CDR2 ANQGSEA. Trimming cost V 4 bases and J 0 bases, with 6 bases left between them. The CDR3 region is CSVGRVNTEAFF. CDR3 bases: TGCAGCGTTGGCCGGGTGAACACTGAAGCTTTCTTT.

Remarks on this clonotype: At one of its ends the junction is not consistent with the germline gene, which may arise from a read error. The chain has TRBV6-2 or TRBV6-3 and TRBJ2-7; D could derive from TRBD1 or TRBD2 (5 bases each). CDR1 is MNHEY, CDR2 SVGEGT, per germline. The CDR3 contains 13 residues. The CDR3 is CASSYSGTSSPAF. Here the CDR3 DNA reads TGTGCCAGCAGTTACTCCGGGACGTCTAGTCCGGCGTTC.